Listed here are 24 T cell receptor beta chains from one sample, sequenced in a study of radiotherapy plus CTLA-4 blockade in lung cancer. Here immunoSEQ multiplex PCR was the method, and the copy in TCRdb shows in-frame clones only, minus some. The sample gives some 100,000 clones, over 80% of which show up once; approximately 15% is in the top ten. Sequenced material: peripheral blood, taken from a patient treated with radiotherapy plus ipilimumab. These receptor sequences come from a human donor with non-small cell lung cancer that progressed on radiotherapy plus ipilimumab.

The rearrangement joins TRBV4-1 to TRBJ2-5, with 7 positions matching TRBD2. This CDR3 comprises 16 residues. In germline, CDR1 is MGHRA, CDR2 YSYEKL. J lost 3 bases, V lost 2 bases, and 9 bases had no gene match. The CDR3 loop is CASSQRARAGEETQYF. The CDR3 bases are TGCGCCAGCAGCCAACGGGCGAGGGCGGGAGAAGAGACCCAGTACTTC.

J is TRBJ2-7 and V is TRBV5-6; D is undetermined. V dropped 1 base and J dropped 4 bases, with 12 bases sitting between them. The CDR3 length is 14 residues. Per the germline V gene, CDR1 is SGHDT and CDR2 is YYEEEE. CDR3 loop: CASSLYYTTYEQYF. CDR3 DNA sequence: TGTGCCAGCAGCTTGTATTACACCACTTACGAGCAGTACTTC. Full variable domain (missing parts from reference TRBV5-6 and TRBJ2-7): DAGVTQSPTHLIKTRGQQVTLRCSPKSGHDTVSWYQQALGQGPQFIFQYYEEEERQRGNFPDRFSGHQFPNYSSELNVNALLLGDSALYLCASSLYYTTYEQYFGPGTRLTVT.

The rearrangement joins TRBV30 to TRBJ1-2; 9 bases match TRBD1. CDR1 GTSNPN and CDR2 SVGIG come from the germline V gene (reference sequence). The CDR3 covers 11 residues. With 8 bases clipped from V and 5 bases from J, the junction kept 3 bases outside the gene matches. CDR3 amino acids: CAGDRGYGYTF. In DNA, the CDR3 is TGTGCCGGAGACAGGGGGTATGGCTACACCTTC.

The V and J genes are TRBV2 and TRBJ2-1; TRBD1 or TRBD2 may be the D gene (6 bases each). The CDR3 totals 14 residues. V was cut by 11 bases and J by 3 bases, with 17 bases left in between. Germline CDR1 is SNHLY and CDR2 is FYNNEI. CDR3 in DNA: TGTGCCTCCCGGGGGCGGAGAGACTACAATGAGCAGTTCTTC. Protein sequence: CASRGRRDYNEQFF.

The chain is built from TRBV2 and TRBJ1-2; TRBD1 is a possible D gene (5 bases). V lost 2 bases to trimming and J lost 5 bases, with 12 bases between them. CDR1 is SNHLY and CDR2 is FYNNEI in the germline V gene. This CDR3 is built from 14 residues. The chain's CDR3 is CASSEQGSAYGYTF. CDR3 nucleotide sequence: TGTGCCAGCAGTGAACAGGGTTCGGCATATGGCTACACCTTC.

The rearrangement uses TRBV6-1 and TRBJ1-2; weak D call: TRBD1 (6 bases). The CDR3 has 15 residues. Germline V gene lookup returns CDR1 MNHNS and CDR2 SASEGT. V was cut by 1 base and J by 4 bases, with 13 bases left in between. The CDR3 is CASSEGGGQLYGYTF. CDR3 nucleotide sequence: TGTGCCAGCAGTGAAGGGGGGGGCCAACTCTATGGCTACACCTTC.

This sequence joins TRBV27 and TRBJ2-4, with TRBD2 identical over 10 bases. V was clipped by 5 bases and J by 1 base; unmatched bases: 5. CDR3 size: 16 residues. Germline V lookup: CDR1 MNHEY, CDR2 SMNVEV (reference sequence). The CDR3 DNA reads TGTGCCAGCAGTCCCCTAGCGGGAGCGGCCAAAAACATTCAGTACTTC. It yields the protein CASSPLAGAAKNIQYF.

V gene TRBV30 combines with J gene TRBJ1-2, with D perhaps TRBD1 (6 bases). The germline V gene has CDR1 GTSNPN and CDR2 SVGIG (reference sequence). V shed 0 bases and J shed 8 bases, with 13 bases lying between them. The CDR3 consists of 13 residues. For the CDR3, the DNA is TGTGCCTGGAGTGTTATGGGGGGCCGGGGCTACACCTTC. It translates to CAWSVMGGRGYTF.

The chain is built from TRBV10-3 and TRBJ2-7; D remains ambiguous. The germline V gene encodes CDR1 ENHRY and CDR2 SYGVKD. V was shortened by 3 bases and J by 7 bases, with 16 bases between the two germline ends. The CDR3 is 14 residues long. CDR3 DNA sequence: TGTGCCATCAGTGAAGGTGTCCTTTTGGGAGAGCAGTACTTC. It yields the protein CAISEGVLLGEQYF.

This chain joins TRBV6-6 and TRBJ2-7; the D is unclear. Trimming removed 2 bases from V and 2 bases from J, with 10 bases in between. The CDR3 contains 14 residues. Germline V gene lookup returns CDR1 MNHNY and CDR2 SVGAGI (reference sequence). CDR3 nucleotides: TGTGCCAGCAGTTACGGGCAAAATACCTACGAGCAGTACTTC. Its protein is CASSYGQNTYEQYF.

The rearrangement joins TRBV4-3 to TRBJ2-7, with D possibly called TRBD1 or TRBD2 (5 bases each). Trimming took 0 bases from V and 3 from J, leaving 12 bases between them. Germline V gene lookup returns CDR1 LGHNA and CDR2 YSLEER. CDR3 length equals 15 residues. The CDR3, as DNA: TGCGCCAGCAGCCAAGATAACCGGGACGGCTACGAGCAGTACTTC. This encodes CASSQDNRDGYEQYF.

The V gene is TRBV28, the J gene TRBJ2-7; TRBD2 might be the D (6 bases). V gave up 2 bases and J gave up 2 bases, with 10 bases separating them. The CDR3 extends over 14 amino acids. CDR1 and CDR2 (germline): MDHEN, SYDVKM. CDR3 sequence reads: CASSLRRGTYEQYF. The DNA of the CDR3 is TGTGCCAGCAGTTTAAGGAGGGGCACCTACGAGCAGTACTTC.

The V call is TRBV28, the J call TRBJ2-3; the match to TRBD2 covers 11 bases. V lost 8 bases to trimming and J lost 4 bases; unmatched junction nucleotides: 8. This CDR3 contains 15 residues. Looked up from germline, CDR1 is MDHEN and CDR2 is SYDVKM. The CDR3 region is CASLSGRAGADTQYF. DNA for the CDR3: TGTGCCAGCCTTAGCGGGAGGGCCGGGGCAGATACGCAGTATTTT.

This chain joins TRBV7-2 and TRBJ1-1; 9 bases fit TRBD1. The CDR3 extends over 15 amino acids. V dropped 3 bases and J dropped 2; count of bases not matched to a gene: 4. The germline CDR1 and CDR2 sequences are SGHTA and FQGNSA. DNA for the CDR3: TGTGCCAGCAGCTTCTGGGACAGGGTAAACACTGAAGCTTTCTTT. Amino acid sequence: CASSFWDRVNTEAFF.

The chain recombines TRBV5-1 with TRBJ1-3; D is ambiguous. V was trimmed by 4 bases and J by 0 bases, leaving 14 bases between them. CDR1 is SGHRS and CDR2 is YFSETQ in the germline V gene. There are 16 residues in the CDR3. This chain's CDR3 is CASSQRDANSGNTIYF. For the CDR3, the DNA is TGCGCCAGCAGCCAACGCGACGCGAACTCTGGAAACACCATATATTTT.

This rearrangement joins TRBV7-6 to TRBJ2-7; the D gene is possibly TRBD2 (6 bases). The CDR3 is 15 amino acids. Trimming removed 5 bases at V and 6 bases at J, with 20 bases between. Looked up from germline, CDR1 is SGHVS and CDR2 is FNYEAQ. The CDR3 spells CASSPSGLASLEQYF. The CDR3 nucleotides read TGTGCCAGCAGCCCCAGCGGGTTGGCCTCCCTCGAGCAGTACTTC.

V usage is TRBV4-2 and J usage is TRBJ1-1, with no clear D. V dropped 1 base and J dropped 0 bases, with 9 bases sitting between them. Germline CDR1 is LGHNA and CDR2 is YNFKEQ. The CDR3 sequence is 15 residues long. The CDR3 DNA follows: TGTGCCAGCAGCCAAGGGCGGGGAATGAACACTGAAGCTTTCTTT. It specifies CASSQGRGMNTEAFF.

This clone was found once. The rearrangement links TRBV19 to TRBJ2-3; 11 nucleotides match TRBD1. The length of the CDR3 is 16 residues. V dropped 3 bases and J dropped 5; count of bases not matched to a gene: 7. Germline V gene sequence: CDR1 LNHDA, CDR2 SQIVND (reference sequence). Written as DNA, the CDR3 is TGTGCCAGTAGTATGAAGGGACAGGGGGGGAGAGATACGCAGTATTTT. Translation gives CASSMKGQGGRDTQYF. The variable domain in full, completed from reference TRBV19 and TRBJ2-3, reads DGGITQSPKYLFRKEGQNVTLSCEQNLNHDAMYWYRQDPGQGLRLIYYSQIVNDFQKGDIAEGYSVSREKKESFPLTVTSAQKNPTAFYLCASSMKGQGGRDTQYFGPGTRLTVL.

V usage is TRBV19 and J usage is TRBJ2-1, with D uncertain. The CDR3 is made up of 15 amino acids. The V end was cut by 10 bases, the J end by 5 bases, with 21 bases between. The germline V gene has CDR1 LNHDA and CDR2 SQIVND (reference sequence). The CDR3 here is CATRDGASNHNEQFF. CDR3 in DNA: TGTGCCACCCGAGACGGCGCCTCAAATCACAATGAGCAGTTCTTC.

V and J are TRBV5-1 and TRBJ2-5; 7 nucleotides line up with TRBD2. CDR1 is SGHRS, CDR2 YFSETQ, per germline. J lost 2 bases, V lost 0 bases, and 7 bases had no gene match. This CDR3 has 16 amino acids. CDR3 DNA sequence: TGCGCCAGCAGCTTGGTCCCGGCGGGGGTACAAGAGACCCAGTACTTC. This encodes CASSLVPAGVQETQYF.

DNA for the CDR3: TGTGCCAGCAACCGGGTTTTGGGCGGGACTGAAGCTTTCTTT. Protein product: CASNRVLGGTEAFF. The genes are TRBV6-6 and TRBJ1-1; D remains unclear. V was shortened by 7 bases and J by 5 bases, with 17 bases between the two germline ends. The CDR3 is 14 amino acids. Looked up from germline, CDR1 is MNHNY and CDR2 is SVGAGI (reference sequence).

This chain connects TRBV7-4 to TRBJ2-1, with TRBD1 identical over 7 bases. The V and J ends lost 6 bases and 9 bases, in that order; junction bases with no gene match: 11. Germline CDR1 is SGHVT and CDR2 is SQSDAQ. The CDR3 has 14 amino acids. This CDR3 reads CASSPRQGIGEQFF. In DNA, the CDR3 is TGTGCCAGCAGTCCGAGACAGGGAATAGGTGAGCAGTTCTTC.

V and J are TRBV13 and TRBJ2-6; the D gene is possibly TRBD1 (6 bases). This CDR3 is built from 15 residues. V was trimmed by 2 bases and J by 1 base, leaving 6 bases between them. Germline CDR1 is PRHDT and CDR2 is FYEKMQ (reference sequence). The CDR3 region is CASSLTGSGANVLTF. As DNA, the CDR3 is TGTGCCAGCAGCTTAACAGGGTCTGGGGCCAACGTCCTGACTTTC.

The rearrangement joins TRBV19 to TRBJ2-1, with 11 bases matching TRBD2. Germline loops: CDR1 LNHDA, CDR2 SQIVND (reference sequence). The junction had 5 bases not matched to a gene; V was cut back by 5 bases and J by 2 bases. The CDR3 length is 16 residues. The CDR3 nucleotides read TGTGCCAGTAGTCCAGGTAGCGGGGGGGCCTACAATGAGCAGTTCTTC. Translating gives CASSPGSGGAYNEQFF.